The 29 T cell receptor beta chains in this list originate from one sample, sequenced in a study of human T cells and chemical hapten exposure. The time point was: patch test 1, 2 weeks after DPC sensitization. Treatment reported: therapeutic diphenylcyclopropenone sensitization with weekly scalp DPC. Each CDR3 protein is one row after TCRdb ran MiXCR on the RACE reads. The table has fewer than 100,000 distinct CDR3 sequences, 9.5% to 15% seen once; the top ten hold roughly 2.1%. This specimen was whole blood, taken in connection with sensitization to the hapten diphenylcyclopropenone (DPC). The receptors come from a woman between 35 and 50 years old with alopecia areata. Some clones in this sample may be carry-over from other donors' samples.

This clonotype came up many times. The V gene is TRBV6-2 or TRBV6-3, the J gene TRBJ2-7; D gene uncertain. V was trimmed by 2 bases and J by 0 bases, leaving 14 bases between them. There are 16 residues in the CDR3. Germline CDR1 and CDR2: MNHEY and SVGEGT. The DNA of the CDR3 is TGTGCCAGCAGTTACCTTGTGGGCAGGAGCTCCTACGAGCAGTACTTC. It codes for CASSYLVGRSSYEQYF.

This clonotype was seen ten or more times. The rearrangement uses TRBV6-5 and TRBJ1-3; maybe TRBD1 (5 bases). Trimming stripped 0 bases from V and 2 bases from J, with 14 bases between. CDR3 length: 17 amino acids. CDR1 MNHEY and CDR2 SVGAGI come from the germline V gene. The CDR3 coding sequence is TGTGCCAGCAGTTACTCAAGTGTCGGGGGTGCTGGAAACACCATATATTTT. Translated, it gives CASSYSSVGGAGNTIYF.

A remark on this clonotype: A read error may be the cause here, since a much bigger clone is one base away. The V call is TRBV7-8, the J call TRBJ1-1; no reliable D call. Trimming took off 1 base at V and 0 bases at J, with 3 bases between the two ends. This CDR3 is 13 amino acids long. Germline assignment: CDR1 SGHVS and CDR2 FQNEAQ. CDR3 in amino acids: CASSLVVNTEAFF. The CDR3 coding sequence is TGTGCCAGCAGCTTAGTAGTGAACACTGAAGCTTTCTTT. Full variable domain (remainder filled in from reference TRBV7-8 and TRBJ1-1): GAGVSQSPRYKVAKRGQDVALRCDPISGHVSLFWYQQALGQGPEFLTYFQNEAQLDKSGLPSDRFFAERPEGSVSTLKIQRTQQEDSAVYLCASSLVVNTEAFFGQGTRLTVV.

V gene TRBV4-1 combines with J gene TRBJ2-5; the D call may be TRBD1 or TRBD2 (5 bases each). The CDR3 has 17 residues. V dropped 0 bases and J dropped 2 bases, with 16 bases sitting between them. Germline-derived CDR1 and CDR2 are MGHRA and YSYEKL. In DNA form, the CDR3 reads TGCGCCAGCAGCCAAGATTTCGGGACCTGGGGGCAAGAGACCCAGTACTTC. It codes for CASSQDFGTWGQETQYF.

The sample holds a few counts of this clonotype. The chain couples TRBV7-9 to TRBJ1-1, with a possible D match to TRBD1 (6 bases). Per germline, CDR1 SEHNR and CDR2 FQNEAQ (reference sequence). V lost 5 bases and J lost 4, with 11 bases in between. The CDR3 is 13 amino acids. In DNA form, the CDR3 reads TGTGCCAGCAGCCAGGGGTCAGGCACTGAAGCTTTCTTT. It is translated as CASSQGSGTEAFF. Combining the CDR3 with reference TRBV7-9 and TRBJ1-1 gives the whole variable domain DTGVSQNPRHKITKRGQNVTFRCDPISEHNRLYWYRQTLGQGPEFLTYFQNEAQLEKSRLLSDRFSAERPKGSFSTLEIQRTEQGDSAMYLCASSQGSGTEAFFGQGTRLTVV.

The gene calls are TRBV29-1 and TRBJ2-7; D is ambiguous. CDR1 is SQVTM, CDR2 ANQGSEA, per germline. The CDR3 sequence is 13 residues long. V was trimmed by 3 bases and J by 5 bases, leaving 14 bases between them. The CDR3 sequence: CSVERSTGNEQYF. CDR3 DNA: TGCAGCGTTGAGAGGAGCACCGGCAACGAGCAGTACTTC.

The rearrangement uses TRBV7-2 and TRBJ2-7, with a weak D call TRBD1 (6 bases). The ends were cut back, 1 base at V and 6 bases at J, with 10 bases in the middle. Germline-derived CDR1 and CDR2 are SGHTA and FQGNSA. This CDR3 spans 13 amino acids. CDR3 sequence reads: CASSLGGLGEQYF. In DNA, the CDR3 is TGTGCCAGCAGCTTAGGGGGGCTCGGCGAGCAGTACTTC. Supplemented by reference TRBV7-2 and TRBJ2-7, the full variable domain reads GAGVSQSPSNKVTEKGKDVELRCDPISGHTALYWYRQSLGQGLEFLIYFQGNSAPDKSGLPSDRFSAERTGGSVSTLTIQRTQQEDSAVYLCASSLGGLGEQYFGPGTRLTVT.

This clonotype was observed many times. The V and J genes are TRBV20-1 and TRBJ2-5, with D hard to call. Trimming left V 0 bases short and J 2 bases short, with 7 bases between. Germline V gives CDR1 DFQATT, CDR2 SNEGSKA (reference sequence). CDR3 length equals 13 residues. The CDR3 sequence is CSARDRLQETQYF. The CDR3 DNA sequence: TGCAGTGCTAGAGATCGGCTGCAAGAGACCCAGTACTTC.

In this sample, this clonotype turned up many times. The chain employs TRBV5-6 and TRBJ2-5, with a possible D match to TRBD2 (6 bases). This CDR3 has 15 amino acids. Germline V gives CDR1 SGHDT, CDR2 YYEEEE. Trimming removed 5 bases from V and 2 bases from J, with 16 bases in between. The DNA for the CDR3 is TGTGCCAGCAGACGGCGGGAAGGACCTCAAGAGACCCAGTACTTC. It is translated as CASRRREGPQETQYF.

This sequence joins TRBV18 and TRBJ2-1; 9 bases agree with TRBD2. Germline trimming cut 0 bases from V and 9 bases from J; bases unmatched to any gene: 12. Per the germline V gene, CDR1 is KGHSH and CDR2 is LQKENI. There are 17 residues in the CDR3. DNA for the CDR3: TGTGCCAGCTCACCACCAGGGGATAGCGGGAGTAATAGTGAGCAGTTCTTC. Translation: CASSPPGDSGSNSEQFF.

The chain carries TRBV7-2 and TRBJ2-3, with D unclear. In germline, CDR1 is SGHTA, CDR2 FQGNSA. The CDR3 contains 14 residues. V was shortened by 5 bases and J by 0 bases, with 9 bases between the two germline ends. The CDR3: CASSRRTSTDTQYF. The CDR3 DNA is TGTGCCAGCAGCCGTAGGACGAGCACAGATACGCAGTATTTT.

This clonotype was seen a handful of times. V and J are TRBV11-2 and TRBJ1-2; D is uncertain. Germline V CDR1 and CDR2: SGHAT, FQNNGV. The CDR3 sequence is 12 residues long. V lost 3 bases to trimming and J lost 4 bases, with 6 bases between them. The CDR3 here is CASSLGSYGYTF. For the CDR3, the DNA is TGTGCCAGCAGCTTGGGATCCTATGGCTACACCTTC.

CDR3: CASSLLLNYGYTF. The CDR3, as DNA: TGTGCCAGCAGTTTACTACTTAACTATGGCTACACCTTC. The chain links TRBV12-3 or TRBV12-4 to TRBJ1-2; no clear D. The length of the CDR3 is 13 residues. Trimming stripped 2 bases from V and 1 base from J, with 5 bases between.

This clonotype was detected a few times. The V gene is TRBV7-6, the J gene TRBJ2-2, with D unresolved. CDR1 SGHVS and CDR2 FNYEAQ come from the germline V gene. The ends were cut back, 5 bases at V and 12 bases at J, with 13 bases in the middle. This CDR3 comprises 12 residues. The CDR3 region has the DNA TGTGCCAGCAGCCCGGAATTGAGGCAGCTGTTTTTT. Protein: CASSPELRQLFF.

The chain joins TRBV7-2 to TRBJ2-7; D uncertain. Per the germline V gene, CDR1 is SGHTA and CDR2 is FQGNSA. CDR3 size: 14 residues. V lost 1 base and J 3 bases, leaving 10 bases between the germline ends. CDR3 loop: CASSLGSGNYEQYF. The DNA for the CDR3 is TGTGCCAGCAGCTTAGGGTCGGGCAACTACGAGCAGTACTTC.

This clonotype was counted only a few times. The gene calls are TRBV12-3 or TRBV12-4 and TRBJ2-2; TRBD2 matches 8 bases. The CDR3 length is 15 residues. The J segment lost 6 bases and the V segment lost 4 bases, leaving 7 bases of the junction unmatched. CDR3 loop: CASSSRTSSPGELFF. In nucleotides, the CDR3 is TGTGCCAGCAGTTCCCGGACTAGCTCCCCCGGGGAGCTGTTTTTT.

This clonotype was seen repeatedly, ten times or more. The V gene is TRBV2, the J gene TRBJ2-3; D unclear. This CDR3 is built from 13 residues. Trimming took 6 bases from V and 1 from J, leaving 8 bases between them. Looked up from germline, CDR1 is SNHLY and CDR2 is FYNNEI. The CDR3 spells CASRYTGTDTQYF. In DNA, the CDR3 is TGTGCCAGCAGATACACAGGCACAGATACGCAGTATTTT.

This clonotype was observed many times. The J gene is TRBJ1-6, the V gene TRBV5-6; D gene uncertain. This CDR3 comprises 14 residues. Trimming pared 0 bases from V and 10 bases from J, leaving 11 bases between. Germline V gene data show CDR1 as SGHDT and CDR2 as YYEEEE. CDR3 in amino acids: CASSLGPSASPLHF. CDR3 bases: TGTGCCAGCAGCTTGGGCCCATCAGCCTCACCCCTCCACTTT.

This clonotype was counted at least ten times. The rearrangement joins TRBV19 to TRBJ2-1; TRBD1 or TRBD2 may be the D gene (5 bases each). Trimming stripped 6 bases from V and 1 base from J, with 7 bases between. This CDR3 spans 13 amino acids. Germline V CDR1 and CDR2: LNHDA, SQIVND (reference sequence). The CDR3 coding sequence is TGTGCCAGTAGGTGGGGGTCCTACAATGAGCAGTTCTTC. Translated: CASRWGSYNEQFF.

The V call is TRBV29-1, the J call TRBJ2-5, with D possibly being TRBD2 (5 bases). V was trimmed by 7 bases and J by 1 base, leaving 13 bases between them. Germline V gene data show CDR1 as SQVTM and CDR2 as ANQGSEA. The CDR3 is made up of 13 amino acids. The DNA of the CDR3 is TGCAGCGCCTCCGGGATGTCCCAAGAGACCCAGTACTTC. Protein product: CSASGMSQETQYF. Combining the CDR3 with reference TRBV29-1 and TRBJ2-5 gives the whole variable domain SAVISQKPSRDICQRGTSLTIQCQVDSQVTMMFWYRQQPGQSLTLIATANQGSEATYESGFVIDKFPISRPNLTFSTLTVSNMSPEDSSIYLCSASGMSQETQYFGPGTRLLVL.

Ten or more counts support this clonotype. Written as DNA, the CDR3 is TGTGCCAGCAGTTCCCTAACAGGGGGCTATCAGCCCCAGCATTTT. It translates to CASSSLTGGYQPQHF. The gene calls are TRBV28 and TRBJ1-5, with TRBD1 identical over 9 bases. Germline assignment: CDR1 MDHEN and CDR2 SYDVKM. This CDR3 comprises 15 residues. Germline trimming cut 4 bases from V and 5 bases from J; bases unmatched to any gene: 6.

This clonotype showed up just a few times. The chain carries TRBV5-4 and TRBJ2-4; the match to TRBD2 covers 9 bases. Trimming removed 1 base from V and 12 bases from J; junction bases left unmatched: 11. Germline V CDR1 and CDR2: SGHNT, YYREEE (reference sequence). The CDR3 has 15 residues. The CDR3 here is CASSLSQTAGGNQYF. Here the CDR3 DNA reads TGTGCCAGCAGCTTGAGTCAGACAGCGGGGGGAAATCAGTACTTC.

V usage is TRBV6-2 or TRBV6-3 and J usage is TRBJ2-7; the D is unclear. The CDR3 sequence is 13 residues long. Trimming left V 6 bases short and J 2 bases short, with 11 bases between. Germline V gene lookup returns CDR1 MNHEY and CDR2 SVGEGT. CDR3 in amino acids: CASRNPTPYEQYF. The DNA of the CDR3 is TGTGCCAGCAGGAACCCGACCCCCTACGAGCAGTACTTC.

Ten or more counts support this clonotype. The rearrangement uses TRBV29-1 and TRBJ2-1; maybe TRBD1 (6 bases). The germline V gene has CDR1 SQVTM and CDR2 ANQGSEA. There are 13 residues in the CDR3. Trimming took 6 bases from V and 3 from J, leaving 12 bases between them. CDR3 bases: TGCAGCGTAGTAGAGACAGGCTACAATGAGCAGTTCTTC. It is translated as CSVVETGYNEQFF.

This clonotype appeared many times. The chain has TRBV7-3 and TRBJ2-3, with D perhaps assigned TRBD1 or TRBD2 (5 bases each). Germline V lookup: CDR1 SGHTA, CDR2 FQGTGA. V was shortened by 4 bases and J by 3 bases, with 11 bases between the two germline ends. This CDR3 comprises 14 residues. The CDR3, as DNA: TGTGCCAGCAGCTCCACGGGACGGACAGATACGCAGTATTTT. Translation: CASSSTGRTDTQYF.

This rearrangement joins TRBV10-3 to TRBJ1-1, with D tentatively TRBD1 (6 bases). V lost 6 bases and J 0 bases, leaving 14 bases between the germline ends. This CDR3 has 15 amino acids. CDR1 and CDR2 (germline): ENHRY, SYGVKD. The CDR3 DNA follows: TGTGCCATCAGGGGTGCACAGGGTATGAACACTGAAGCTTTCTTT. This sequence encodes CAIRGAQGMNTEAFF.

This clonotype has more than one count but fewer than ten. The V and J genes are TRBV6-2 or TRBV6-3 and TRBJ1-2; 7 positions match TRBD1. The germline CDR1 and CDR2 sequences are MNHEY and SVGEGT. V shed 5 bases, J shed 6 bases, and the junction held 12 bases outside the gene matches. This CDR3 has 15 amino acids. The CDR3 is CASSKLAWDSDGYTF. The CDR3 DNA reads TGTGCCAGCAGTAAGCTGGCCTGGGACAGCGATGGCTACACCTTC.

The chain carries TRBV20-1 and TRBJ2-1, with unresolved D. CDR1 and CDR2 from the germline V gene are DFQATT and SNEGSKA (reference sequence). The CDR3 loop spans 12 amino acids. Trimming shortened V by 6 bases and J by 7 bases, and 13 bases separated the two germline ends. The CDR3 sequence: CSAKEVGNEQFF. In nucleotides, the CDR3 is TGCAGTGCCAAAGAGGTGGGGAATGAGCAGTTCTTC.

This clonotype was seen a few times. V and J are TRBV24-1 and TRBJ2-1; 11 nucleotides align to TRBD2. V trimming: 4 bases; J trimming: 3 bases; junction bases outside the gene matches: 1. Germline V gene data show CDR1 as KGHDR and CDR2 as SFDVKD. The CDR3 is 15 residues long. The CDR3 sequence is CATSDLAGGYNEQFF. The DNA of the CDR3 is TGTGCCACCAGTGACCTAGCGGGAGGCTACAATGAGCAGTTCTTC.